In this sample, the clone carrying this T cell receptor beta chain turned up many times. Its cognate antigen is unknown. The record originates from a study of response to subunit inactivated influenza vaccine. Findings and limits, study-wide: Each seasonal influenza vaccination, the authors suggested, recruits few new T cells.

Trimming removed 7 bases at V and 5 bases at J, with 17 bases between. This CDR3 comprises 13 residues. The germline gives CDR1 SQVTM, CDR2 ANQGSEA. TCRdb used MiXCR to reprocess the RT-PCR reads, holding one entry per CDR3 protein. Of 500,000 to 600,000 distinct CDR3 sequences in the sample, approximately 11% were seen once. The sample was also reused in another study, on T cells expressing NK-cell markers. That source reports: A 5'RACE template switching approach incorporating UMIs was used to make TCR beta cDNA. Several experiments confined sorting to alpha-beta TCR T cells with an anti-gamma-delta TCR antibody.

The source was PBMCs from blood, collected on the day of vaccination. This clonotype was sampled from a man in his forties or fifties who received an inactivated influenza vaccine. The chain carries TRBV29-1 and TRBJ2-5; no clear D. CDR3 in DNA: TGCAGCGCTTGTTTCCAGCCGGGCGAGACCCAGTACTTC. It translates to CSACFQPGETQYF. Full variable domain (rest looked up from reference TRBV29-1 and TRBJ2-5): SAVISQKPSRDICQRGTSLTIQCQVDSQVTMMFWYRQQPGQSLTLIATANQGSEATYESGFVIDKFPISRPNLTFSTLTVSNMSPEDSSIYLCSACFQPGETQYFGPGTRLLVL.